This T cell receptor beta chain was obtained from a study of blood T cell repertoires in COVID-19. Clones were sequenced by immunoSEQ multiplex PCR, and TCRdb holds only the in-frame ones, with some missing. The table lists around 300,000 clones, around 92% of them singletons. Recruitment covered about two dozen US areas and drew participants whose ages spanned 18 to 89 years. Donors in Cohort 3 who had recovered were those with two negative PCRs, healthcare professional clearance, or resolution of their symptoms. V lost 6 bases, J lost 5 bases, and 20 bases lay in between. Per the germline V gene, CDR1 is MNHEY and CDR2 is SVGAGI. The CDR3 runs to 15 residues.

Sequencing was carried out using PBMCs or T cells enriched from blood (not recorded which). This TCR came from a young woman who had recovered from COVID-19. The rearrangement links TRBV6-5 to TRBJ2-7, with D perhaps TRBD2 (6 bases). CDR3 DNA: TGTGCCAGCAGCTCTCCGTGGGGCCGGGGGAACGAGCAGTACTTC. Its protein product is CASSSPWGRGNEQYF.